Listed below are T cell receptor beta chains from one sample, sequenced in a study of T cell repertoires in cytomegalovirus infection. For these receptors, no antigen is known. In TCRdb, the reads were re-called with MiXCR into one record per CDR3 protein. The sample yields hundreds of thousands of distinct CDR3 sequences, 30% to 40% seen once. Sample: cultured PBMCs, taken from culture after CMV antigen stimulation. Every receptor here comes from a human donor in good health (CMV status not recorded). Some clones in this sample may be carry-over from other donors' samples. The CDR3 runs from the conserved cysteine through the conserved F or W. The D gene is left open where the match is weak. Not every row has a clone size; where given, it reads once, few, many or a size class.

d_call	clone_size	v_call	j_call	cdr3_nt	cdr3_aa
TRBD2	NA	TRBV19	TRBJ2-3	TGTGCCACCACTGGAATAGCGGGAAGCACAGATACGCAGTATTTT	CATTGIAGSTDTQYF
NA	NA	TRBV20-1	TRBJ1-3	TGCAGTGCCCTCGGGACTCGACGAAACACCATATATTTT	CSALGTRRNTIYF
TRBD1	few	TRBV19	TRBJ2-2	TGTGCCAGTAGTAGATCTGGGGCAGGGGGACGCACCGGGGAGCTGTTTTTT	CASSRSGAGGRTGELFF
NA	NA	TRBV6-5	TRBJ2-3	TGTGCCAGCAGTCAGTCTAGGGGGGTAAGCACAGATACGCAGTATTTT	CASSQSRGVSTDTQYF
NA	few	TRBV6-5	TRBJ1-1	TGTGCCAGCAGTTACCAACCAGGCGGGGATACTGAAGCTTTCTTT	CASSYQPGGDTEAFF
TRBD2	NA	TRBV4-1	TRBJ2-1	TGCGCCAGCAGCCAAGCAGAGGCGGGAGGGGTCAATGAGCAGTTCTTC	CASSQAEAGGVNEQFF
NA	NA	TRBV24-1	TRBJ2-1	TGTGCCACCAGTGATTGGCACAATGAGCAGTTCTTC	CATSDWHNEQFF
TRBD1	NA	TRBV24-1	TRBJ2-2	TGTGCCACCAGGGGGACAGGGGTAACCGGGGAGCTGTTTTTT	CATRGTGVTGELFF
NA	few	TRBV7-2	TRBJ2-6	TGTGCCAGCAGCTTAATCCGTAGCTTGGCCAACGTCCTGACTTTC	CASSLIRSLANVLTF
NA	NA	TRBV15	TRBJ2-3	TGTGCCACCAGCTCCCCGATGACAGCCACCTTCACAGATACGCAGTATTTT	CATSSPMTATFTDTQYF
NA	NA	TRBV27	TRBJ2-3	TGTGCCAGCACCCCCCGAGAGTCCTCGGATACGCAGTATTTT	CASTPRESSDTQYF
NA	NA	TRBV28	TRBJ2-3	TGTGCCAGCAGTTTATTCTTCCTGGTGGGGACCAGCACAGATACGCAGTATTTT	CASSLFFLVGTSTDTQYF
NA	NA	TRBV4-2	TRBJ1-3	TGTGCCAGCAGCCAAGAAAACATACAGGGTTCTGGAAACACCATATATTTT	CASSQENIQGSGNTIYF
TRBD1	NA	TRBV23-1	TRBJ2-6	TGCGCCAGCCCGGGGCAGGGGGCTCCCTCTGGGGCCAACGTCCTGACTTTC	CASPGQGAPSGANVLTF
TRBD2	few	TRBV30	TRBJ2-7	TGTGCCTGCACCGGGACTACCTCCTACGAGCAGTACTTC	CACTGTTSYEQYF
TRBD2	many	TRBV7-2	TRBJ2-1	TGTGCCAGCAGCTCGGGACTAGATTGGCATGAGCAGTTCTTC	CASSSGLDWHEQFF
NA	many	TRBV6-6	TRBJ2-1	TGTGCCAGCAGTTCAGGCACTTACAATGAGCAGTTCTTC	CASSSGTYNEQFF
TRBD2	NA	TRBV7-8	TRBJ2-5	TGTGCCAGCAGCCTTGGACTAGCGGGAAAGGAGACCCAGTACTTC	CASSLGLAGKETQYF
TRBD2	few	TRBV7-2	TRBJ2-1	TGTGCCAGCAGCTTAACGGGCCGGCTAGCGGGAGTGAATGAGCAGTTCTTC	CASSLTGRLAGVNEQFF
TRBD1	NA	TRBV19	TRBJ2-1	TGTGCCACTACCCCCAGGGGGAGCTCCTACAATGAGCAGTTCTTC	CATTPRGSSYNEQFF
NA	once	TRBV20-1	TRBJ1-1	TGCAGTGCTGTTACAGTCCGCGGACCCGGTTCGCCCACTGAAGCTTTCTTT	CSAVTVRGPGSPTEAFF
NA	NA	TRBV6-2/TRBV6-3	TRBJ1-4	TGTGCCAGCAATATTTACCGGGATGAAAAACTGTTTTTT	CASNIYRDEKLFF
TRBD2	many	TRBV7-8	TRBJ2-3	TGTGCCAGCACCCAAGGGACTAGCGGGAGGGCCCTCGCAGATACGCAGTATTTT	CASTQGTSGRALADTQYF
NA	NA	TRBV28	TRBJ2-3	TGTGCCAGCAGTTTGCGCTCGCCCTTTAGCACAGATACGCAGTATTTT	CASSLRSPFSTDTQYF
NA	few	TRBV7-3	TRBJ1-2	TGTGCCAGCAGCCCGACGGAGACGTCACTCTATGGCTACACCTTC	CASSPTETSLYGYTF
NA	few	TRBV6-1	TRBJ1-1	TGTGCCAGCAGTTACGAACAGGAGGGCACTGAAGCTTTCTTT	CASSYEQEGTEAFF